These 18 T cell receptor beta chains were all obtained from the same sample, sequenced in a study of T-cell reconstitution after alpha-beta-depleted transplantation in children. Unique molecular identifiers were built into the TCRbeta library. TCRdb called the PCR reads again in MiXCR, with one record for every CDR3 protein. This table holds fewer than 500,000 distinct CDR3 sequences, around 46% found once. Specimen: PBMCs, collected before TCRalphabeta/CD19-depleted stem cell transplant. Receptors were obtained from a girl under 10 years old with aplastic anemia, due to receive a stem cell transplant.

In this sample, this clonotype turned up a few times. The genes are TRBV28 and TRBJ2-7, with D unclear. The CDR3 contains 14 residues. The V gene's germline CDR1 is MDHEN and CDR2 SYDVKM. V was pared by 5 bases and J by 4 bases, with 15 bases between. The CDR3 here is CASSLPYGSYEQYF. The CDR3 DNA reads TGTGCCAGCAGTCTCCCATACGGGTCTTACGAGCAGTACTTC. The complete variable domain, with remaining parts taken from reference TRBV28 and TRBJ2-7, reads DVKVTQSSRYLVKRTGEKVFLECVQDMDHENMFWYRQDPGLGLRLIYFSYDVKMKEKGDIPEGYSVSREKKERFSLILESASTNQTSMYLCASSLPYGSYEQYFGPGTRLTVT.

This clonotype was detected only a few times. This chain links TRBV12-5 with TRBJ2-2; 9 positions match TRBD2. The CDR3 is 18 residues long. With 5 bases clipped from V and 6 bases from J, the junction kept 16 bases outside the gene matches. Germline assignment: CDR1 LGHNT and CDR2 FRNRAP. CDR3: CASGLTSTGTSTPGELFF. CDR3 in DNA: TGTGCTAGTGGTCTTACCAGCACCGGGACTAGCACCCCCGGGGAGCTGTTTTTT.

V is TRBV20-1 and J is TRBJ1-1; D not resolved. Germline CDR1 reads DFQATT; CDR2 reads SNEGSKA (reference sequence). The CDR3 has 14 residues. Trimming took 1 base from V and 1 from J, leaving 10 bases between them. The CDR3 loop is CSARVARTNTEAFF. The DNA for the CDR3 is TGCAGTGCTAGAGTGGCCAGGACGAACACTGAAGCTTTCTTT.

This clonotype has a single count. The chain recombines TRBV10-3 with TRBJ1-4, with D perhaps matching TRBD1 (6 bases). Deletions cut 5 bases from V and 5 bases from J, with 12 bases between. The CDR3 sequence is 14 residues long. Germline CDR1 and CDR2: ENHRY and SYGVKD. The CDR3 loop reads CAISTGTPNEKLFF. As DNA, the CDR3 is TGTGCCATCAGTACCGGGACACCAAATGAAAAACTGTTTTTT.

This chain links TRBV9 with TRBJ2-2; D possibly corresponds to TRBD2 (5 bases). Germline CDR1 reads SGDLS; CDR2 reads YYNGEE. Trimming took off 0 bases at V and 8 bases at J, with 11 bases between the two ends. CDR3 size: 14 residues. CDR3 in DNA: TGTGCCAGCAGCGTAGGTATCGGGGAAGGGGAGCTGTTTTTT. It yields the protein CASSVGIGEGELFF.

The genes are TRBV6-1 and TRBJ1-1; a possible D gene is TRBD1 (6 bases). The germline V gene encodes CDR1 MNHNS and CDR2 SASEGT. Trimming shortened V by 2 bases and J by 11 bases, and 15 bases separated the two germline ends. This CDR3 region has 13 residues. CDR3 nucleotide sequence: TGTGCCAGCAGTGAAAGGGGGGGATCGACGGCTTTCTTT. It encodes CASSERGGSTAFF.

This clonotype was observed a few times. The rearrangement joins TRBV5-6 to TRBJ1-1, with D hard to call. V was shortened by 1 base and J by 1 base, with 11 bases between the two germline ends. The CDR3 loop spans 15 amino acids. CDR1 is SGHDT and CDR2 is YYEEEE in the germline V gene. The CDR3 sequence is CASSLKRTSNTEAFF. The DNA for the CDR3 is TGTGCCAGCAGCTTGAAAAGGACTTCGAACACTGAAGCTTTCTTT.

In its sample, this clonotype was seen many times. V usage is TRBV20-1 and J usage is TRBJ2-1, with D unclear. There are 12 residues in the CDR3. Deletions cut 2 bases from V and 5 bases from J, with 7 bases between. Germline CDR1 and CDR2: DFQATT and SNEGSKA (reference sequence). CDR3 amino acids: CSARNSHNEQFF. DNA for the CDR3: TGCAGTGCTAGAAACAGCCACAATGAGCAGTTCTTC.

This clonotype was counted ten times or more. The chain couples TRBV12-3 or TRBV12-4 to TRBJ1-1; maybe TRBD1 (5 bases). Trimming took off 6 bases at V and 1 base at J, with 12 bases between the two ends. This CDR3 is 14 amino acids long. In DNA form, the CDR3 reads TGTGCCAGCAGAGTGGGACGGCGGAACACTGAAGCTTTCTTT. It translates to CASRVGRRNTEAFF.

J is TRBJ2-5 and V is TRBV20-1, with 13 bases identical to TRBD2. This CDR3 region has 13 residues. The germline CDR1 and CDR2 sequences are DFQATT and SNEGSKA (reference sequence). The DNA for the CDR3 is TGCAGCAGACTAGCGGGGGGAGAAGAGACCCAGTACTTC. This encodes CSRLAGGEETQYF.

The CDR3 region is CSAPRDRRSDTQYF. The CDR3 DNA reads as TGCAGTGCTCCCCGGGACAGGCGGTCAGATACGCAGTATTTT. The chain uses TRBV20-1 and TRBJ2-3, with 8 bases aligning to TRBD1. Germline assignment: CDR1 DFQATT and CDR2 SNEGSKA (reference sequence). CDR3 length equals 14 residues. J was trimmed by 4 bases and V by 5 bases; bases with no gene match: 8.

CDR3 nucleotides: TGTGCCATCAGTGTACAAGATACGCAGTATTTT. Translating it yields CAISVQDTQYF. The chain carries TRBV10-3 and TRBJ2-3; D is unresolved. The germline CDR1 and CDR2 sequences are ENHRY and SYGVKD. The V gene lost 4 bases and the J gene lost 5 bases, with 4 bases spanning the gap. The CDR3 extends over 11 amino acids.

The chain recombines TRBV29-1 with TRBJ2-3; 10 nucleotides align to TRBD2. Looked up from germline, CDR1 is SQVTM and CDR2 is ANQGSEA. V was pared by 5 bases and J by 5 bases, with 7 bases of the junction left unmatched. The CDR3 has 14 amino acids. In DNA form, the CDR3 reads TGCAGCGTTAGGCTAGCGGGGGCTCTAGATACGCAGTATTTT. Amino acids: CSVRLAGALDTQYF.

The chain combines TRBV5-4 with TRBJ2-5, with 14 bases lining up with TRBD2. Trimming cost V 0 bases and J 4 bases; bases outside gene matches: 8. The germline V gene encodes CDR1 SGHNT and CDR2 YYREEE (reference sequence). The CDR3 has 18 amino acids. CDR3 amino acids: CASSLVRLAGGRGETQYF. The CDR3, as DNA: TGTGCCAGCAGCTTGGTGCGACTAGCGGGAGGGAGGGGAGAGACCCAGTACTTC.

In this sample, this clonotype turned up a few times. The rearrangement joins TRBV4-1 to TRBJ2-7; D is undetermined. There are 14 residues in the CDR3. The germline CDR1 and CDR2 sequences are MGHRA and YSYEKL. The V end was cut by 2 bases, the J end by 4 bases, with 12 bases between. The CDR3 DNA sequence: TGCGCCAGCAGCCAAAACCTCATCGGGTACGAGCAGTACTTC. Its translation: CASSQNLIGYEQYF.

This chain joins TRBV20-1 and TRBJ1-5, with a tentative D call TRBD1 (5 bases). The CDR3 consists of 14 residues. V was cut by 5 bases and J by 5 bases, with 16 bases left in between. In germline, CDR1 is DFQATT, CDR2 SNEGSKA (reference sequence). The CDR3 coding sequence is TGCAGTGCTCTCCTAATTGGGGGTTATCAGCCCCAGCATTTT. It translates to CSALLIGGYQPQHF.

This clonotype came up many times. The chain uses TRBV10-3 and TRBJ2-7; 10 bases fit TRBD2. The V segment lost 2 bases and the J segment 4 bases; nucleotides outside the gene matches: 2. This CDR3 contains 14 residues. Germline V lookup: CDR1 ENHRY, CDR2 SYGVKD. The CDR3 DNA is TGTGCCATCAGTGAGCCTAGCGGGAGTTACGAGCAGTACTTC. Its protein product is CAISEPSGSYEQYF.

This rearrangement joins TRBV11-1 to TRBJ2-1; 8 bases map to TRBD2. CDR3 length: 15 residues. Germline CDR1 is SGHAT and CDR2 is FQDESV (reference sequence). V dropped 1 base and J dropped 7; count of bases not matched to a gene: 6. In DNA form, the CDR3 reads TGTGCCAGCAGCTTAGACCGGCGGGAGGTGAATGAGCAGTTCTTC. This sequence encodes CASSLDRREVNEQFF.